This T cell receptor beta chain was found in a study of vaccination and CD4 T cells after COVID-19. At the Johns Hopkins FTIC core, DNA taken from cultured CD4+ T cells was sequenced by way of the Oncomine TCR Beta short-read assay. TCRdb re-called the PCR reads with MiXCR, one entry per CDR3 protein. Of roughly 12,000 distinct CDR3 sequences listed, less than 55% are singletons. Worth noting for this clonotype: The target antigen is unknown.

Specified treatment: roughly nine-day PBMC culture with coronavirus spike peptide pools or control peptides (ViraFEST assay). The CDR3 covers 13 residues. Germline V lookup: CDR1 SEHNR, CDR2 FQNEAQ (reference sequence). Trimming shortened V by 6 bases and J by 4 bases, and 7 bases separated the two germline ends. The sample consisted of cultured CD4+ T cells from blood, taken after SARS-CoV-2 vaccination. The TCR sequence derives from a human donor with COVID-19. The chain combines TRBV7-9 with TRBJ1-6; unclear D gene. The CDR3 DNA reads as TGTGCCAGCAGGTCAGCTTATAATTCACCCCTCCACTTT. Translated, it gives CASRSAYNSPLHF.